One T cell receptor (beta chain) is described in this entry. Its antigen remains unidentified. There are no base qualities to consult, and no much larger clone falls within one base. RNA was isolated from bulk unsorted tissue, and RNA quality was assessed with a NanoDrop ND-1000 and an Agilent 2100. The normal lung samples consisted of distant non-tumor tissue collected more than 3 cm from the tumor edge. Newly diagnosed lung cancer patients without prior chemotherapy who had been admitted for thoracic surgery in China between August and November 2014 were enrolled as donors. The study excluded patients who had received radiotherapy or chemotherapy before or who had another cancer at the same time. Pieces of surgical tissue measuring about 1-2.1 cm3 were kept in RNAlater solution and stored at -80 degrees C until use. Taken from cysteine to phenylalanine, the CDR3 has 14 residues. The retained sequence is limited to the CDR3, 42 bases, with the frame set at the first base. V is clipped by 3 bases and J by 12 bases, and the sequence between their germline boundaries is 21 bases long. Based on the germline V gene, the CDR1 and CDR2 sequences are MGHRA and YSYEKL.

This specimen comes from a study of tumor and adjacent non-tumor tissue in lung cancer (dated by TCRdb to the late 2010s). Describing the broader study: Patients with adenocarcinoma (roughly 12), squamous cell carcinoma (2) and small cell lung cancer (1) were included in the cohort. The study compared bulk TCRbeta repertoires from lung tumor tissue and matched distant non-tumor lung tissue of about 15 lung cancer patients. Sequencing produced more than 100,000,000 productive TCRbeta reads in total, an average of about 4 million reads per sample. A few dozen paired specimens, one tumor and one normal lung sample per patient, were profiled by TCRbeta CDR3 sequencing. Ages among the approximately 15 patients ranged from about 30 to 85 years, there were roughly 10 men and 5 women, and disease was at TNM stage I to III. The paper's findings and limits, for the study overall: The methods do not name the sequencing platform or mention unique molecular identifiers. TCR diversity was significantly higher in younger patients, and higher tumor TCR diversity was associated with shorter overall and disease-free survival. The top 100 clones made up a significantly larger cumulative share of the repertoire in normal lung than in tumor tissue. Tumor tissue showed significantly greater TCR diversity (inverse Simpson) than normal lung tissue (approximately 430 vs 150, P = 0.0075, Mann-Whitney U test). The cohort had only roughly 16 patients, and the authors noted that larger samples and more detailed clinical data are needed. Peripheral blood was not sequenced, so blood TCRbeta repertoires in these lung cancer patients were not examined.

The method behind the library was multiplex PCR. The sample was run on an Illumina HiSeq 2500. Following protocols modified from ARM-PCR, the researchers constructed TCRbeta libraries through three rounds of nested PCR with primers (Table S4). Before sequencing, PCR products of 200-500 bp were excised from the gel and purified with the QIAquick gel extraction kit. In the original analysis: Trimmomatic was used to clean the reads, FLASH was used to merge the reads into complete CDR3 sequences, and MiTCR was used to assign the reads to V(D)J germline segments. Clonal diversity was calculated as the inverse Simpson's index using VDJtools. In-frame sequences lacking a premature stop codon were counted as productive reads. TCRdb trimmed the raw reads at Q25, called clones with MiXCR and kept productive beta chains. Every entry covers one CDR3 protein and lists the most common genes and DNA from its rows. The V and J calls reflect TCRdb's pipeline rather than the authors' work. A total of 75,000 to 95,000 distinct CDR3 sequences appear in this sample, more than 65% of them only once. About a fifth of the sample belongs to the ten largest clones.

What was sequenced was distant non-tumor lung tissue. This clonotype was obtained from a woman aged 45-65 years with non-small cell lung cancer. Recombination connected TRBV4-1 to TRBJ2-7; TRBD1 could be the D gene, as 7 bases match. The nucleotide sequence reads TGCGCCAGCAGCCAGCAGGGGGGCGGCTACGATCCGTACTTC. This encodes CASSQQGGGYDPYF.